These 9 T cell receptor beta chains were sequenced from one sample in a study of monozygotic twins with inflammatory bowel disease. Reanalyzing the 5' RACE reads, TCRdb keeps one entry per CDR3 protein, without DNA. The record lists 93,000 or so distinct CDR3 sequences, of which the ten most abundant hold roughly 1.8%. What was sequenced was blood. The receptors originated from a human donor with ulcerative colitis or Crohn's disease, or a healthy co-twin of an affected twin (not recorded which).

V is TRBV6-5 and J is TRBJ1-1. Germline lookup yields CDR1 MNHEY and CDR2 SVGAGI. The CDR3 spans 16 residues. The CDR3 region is CASSYSSRGGGTEAFF.

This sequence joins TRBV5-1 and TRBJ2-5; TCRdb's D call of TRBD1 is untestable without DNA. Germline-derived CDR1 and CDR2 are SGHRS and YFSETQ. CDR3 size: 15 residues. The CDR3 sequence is CASGSGQGFRETQYF.

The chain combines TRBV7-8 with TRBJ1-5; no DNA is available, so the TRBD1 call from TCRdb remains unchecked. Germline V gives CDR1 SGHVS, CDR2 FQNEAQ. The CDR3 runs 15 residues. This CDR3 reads CASSLIRDSNQPQHF.

CDR3 region: CASSPPRRGWTEAFF. The chain is built from TRBV7-8 and TRBJ1-1; absent DNA, TCRdb's TRBD1 call cannot be checked. The germline V gene has CDR1 SGHVS and CDR2 FQNEAQ. The CDR3 has 15 amino acids.

This CDR3 is CSAVPGQSVTDTQYF. V gene TRBV20-1 combines with J gene TRBJ2-3; TCRdb returns TRBD1, unconfirmable since there is no DNA. CDR3 size: 15 residues. The germline CDR1 and CDR2 sequences are DFQATT and SNEGSKA (reference sequence).

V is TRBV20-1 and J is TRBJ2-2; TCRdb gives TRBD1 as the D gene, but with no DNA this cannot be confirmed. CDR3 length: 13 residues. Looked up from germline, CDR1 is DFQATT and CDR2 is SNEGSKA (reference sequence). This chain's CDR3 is CSAGTGFAGELFF.

Here the CDR3 reads CASSRVKRQNTGELFF. The V and J genes are TRBV7-8 and TRBJ2-2. CDR1 and CDR2 (germline): SGHVS, FQNEAQ. There are 16 residues in the CDR3.

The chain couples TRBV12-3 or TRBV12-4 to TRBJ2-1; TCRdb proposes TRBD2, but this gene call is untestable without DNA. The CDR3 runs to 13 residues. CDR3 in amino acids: CASSFWTYNEQFF.

The CDR3 reads CASSLGQFFHTEAFF. This chain uses TRBV5-1 with TRBJ1-1; with no DNA, the TCRdb D assignment of TRBD1 cannot be verified. This CDR3 has 15 residues. Germline V gives CDR1 SGHRS, CDR2 YFSETQ. The full variable domain, in which reference TRBV5-1 and TRBJ1-1 provide the parts outside the CDR3, is KAGVTQTPRYLIKTRGQQVTLSCSPISGHRSVSWYQQTPGQGLQFLFEYFSETQRNKGNFPGRFSGRQFSNSRSEMNVSTLELGDSALYLCASSLGQFFHTEAFFGQGTRLTVV.